Each of the 20 T cell receptor beta chains below was sequenced from the same sample in a study of blood T cell repertoires in COVID-19. Here immunoSEQ multiplex PCR was the method, and the copy in TCRdb shows in-frame clones only, minus some. The data hold roughly 120,000 clones, with over 80% observed a single time. The sample consisted of peripheral blood. The source of these receptors is a human donor in a cohort sampled during active COVID-19.

The CDR3 DNA reads TGTGCCAGCAGCCAGGGGGGCGCTCCCTATGGCTACACCTTC. As protein: CASSQGGAPYGYTF. The chain joins TRBV6-5 to TRBJ1-2; 7 bases align to TRBD1. CDR3 length equals 14 residues. Germline V CDR1 and CDR2: MNHEY, SVGAGI. Unmatched junction bases numbered 8, after V lost 6 bases and J lost 4 bases.

V and J are TRBV11-2 and TRBJ1-6; no clear D. The CDR3 runs 16 residues. Germline CDR1 SGHAT, CDR2 FQNNGV. Trimming removed 2 bases at V and 7 bases at J, with 15 bases between. CDR3 sequence: CASSLIRAGKNSPLHF. CDR3 DNA sequence: TGTGCCAGCAGCTTAATTAGGGCCGGGAAGAATTCACCCCTCCACTTT.

The V and J genes are TRBV27 and TRBJ1-2, with unresolved D. Trimming pared 3 bases from V and 3 bases from J, leaving 14 bases between. The CDR3 length is 15 residues. The germline V gene has CDR1 MNHEY and CDR2 SMNVEV (reference sequence). The CDR3 sequence is CASSFLRGVHYGYTF. CDR3 DNA: TGTGCCAGCAGTTTCCTCCGGGGAGTGCACTATGGCTACACCTTC.

The rearrangement uses TRBV19 and TRBJ2-1, with D possibly TRBD2 on 5 matching bases. The CDR3 has 14 amino acids. The germline V and J ends were trimmed by 4 bases and 8 bases, with 15 bases remaining between them. Germline-derived CDR1 and CDR2 are LNHDA and SQIVND (reference sequence). DNA of the CDR3: TGTGCCAGTAGTAACCCGGGATTCCGCCATGAGCAGTTCTTC. Residues: CASSNPGFRHEQFF.

CDR3 amino acids: CASSIAGSAGGYTF. CDR3 nucleotides: TGTGCCAGTAGTATAGCCGGGAGCGCTGGTGGCTACACCTTC. This chain uses TRBV19 with TRBJ1-2; D is uncertain. Germline assignment: CDR1 LNHDA and CDR2 SQIVND (reference sequence). The CDR3 runs to 14 residues. V was shortened by 1 base and J by 7 bases, with 13 bases between the two germline ends.

The chain uses TRBV4-1 and TRBJ1-5, with D perhaps TRBD1 (5 bases). The CDR3 is 16 residues long. Germline values: CDR1 MGHRA, CDR2 YSYEKL. Trimming took off 0 bases at V and 6 bases at J, with 15 bases between the two ends. The CDR3 DNA is TGCGCCAGCAGCCAAGAGGGGGGGAGGTTTAGTCAGCCCCAGCATTTT. It yields the protein CASSQEGGRFSQPQHF.

This clone was seen once. The V and J genes are TRBV27 and TRBJ2-5; 11 bases are shared with TRBD2. In germline, CDR1 is MNHEY, CDR2 SMNVEV (reference sequence). J gave up 7 bases and V 5 bases, and 9 bases lay outside the gene matches. The CDR3 consists of 15 residues. Here the CDR3 DNA reads TGTGCCAGCAGTCCAAAGACAGGGACTAGCGGGACCCAGTACTTC. It specifies CASSPKTGTSGTQYF.

V usage is TRBV7-2 and J usage is TRBJ2-1; 10 bases align to TRBD1. The CDR3 length is 14 residues. Germline assignment: CDR1 SGHTA and CDR2 FQGNSA. The V gene end was trimmed by 5 bases and the J gene end by 7 bases; junction bases not matched to a gene: 5. CDR3 sequence: CASSTRQGANEQFF. In nucleotides, the CDR3 is TGTGCCAGCAGCACCCGACAGGGGGCGAATGAGCAGTTCTTC.

This clone was seen more than once but under ten times. The genes are TRBV27 and TRBJ1-1; perhaps TRBD1 as D (6 bases). Trimming shortened V by 4 bases and J by 3 bases, and 9 bases separated the two germline ends. This CDR3 region has 13 residues. Germline CDR1 MNHEY, CDR2 SMNVEV (reference sequence). The CDR3 sequence: CASSWEGDTEAFF. The CDR3 DNA sequence: TGTGCCAGCAGTTGGGAGGGGGACACTGAAGCTTTCTTT.

The chain has TRBV10-3 and TRBJ2-7, with 8 bases aligning to TRBD1. Germline assignment: CDR1 ENHRY and CDR2 SYGVKD. V lost 3 bases and J lost 5; bases outside the gene matches: 12. CDR3 size: 16 residues. The CDR3 nucleotides read TGTGCCATCAGTGATGGGGCAGGGGGCGTTTTCCACGAGCAGTACTTC. Residues: CAISDGAGGVFHEQYF.

V is TRBV2 and J is TRBJ1-2, with a weak D call TRBD1 (6 bases). Germline CDR1 is SNHLY and CDR2 is FYNNEI. V dropped 0 bases and J dropped 3 bases, with 23 bases sitting between them. This CDR3 has 19 residues. CDR3 in amino acids: CASSEARRYDRTHHYGYTF. CDR3 bases: TGTGCCAGCAGTGAAGCCAGGCGATATGACAGGACTCATCACTATGGCTACACCTTC. The variable domain in full, completed from reference TRBV2 and TRBJ1-2, reads EPEVTQTPSHQVTQMGQEVILRCVPISNHLYFYWYRQILGQKVEFLVSFYNNEISEKSEIFDDQFSVERPDGSNFTLKIRSTKLEDSAMYFCASSEARRYDRTHHYGYTFGSGTRLTVV.

As concerns this clone: Other DNA sequences of this sample code for an identical CDR3. This rearrangement joins TRBV27 to TRBJ2-2, with 9 bases aligning to TRBD1. V shed 6 bases, J shed 2 bases, and the junction held 4 bases outside the gene matches. Germline assignment: CDR1 MNHEY and CDR2 SMNVEV (reference sequence). The CDR3 extends over 15 amino acids. The CDR3 coding sequence is TGTGCCAGCAGCTACAGGGGGCGAAACACCGGGGAGCTGTTTTTT. Its protein product is CASSYRGRNTGELFF.

V usage is TRBV11-3 and J usage is TRBJ2-2; 15 bases fit TRBD2. This CDR3 spans 18 amino acids. Germline V gives CDR1 SGHNT, CDR2 YENEEA. The V segment lost 3 bases and the J segment 0 bases; nucleotides outside the gene matches: 2. This CDR3 is CASSFWTSGGANTGELFF. The CDR3 DNA sequence: TGTGCCAGCAGCTTCTGGACTAGCGGGGGGGCGAACACCGGGGAGCTGTTTTTT.

This chain links TRBV7-2 with TRBJ1-6, with D possibly TRBD1 on 5 matching bases. The CDR3 is made up of 16 amino acids. Trimming took 0 bases from V and 1 from J, leaving 7 bases between them. Looked up from germline, CDR1 is SGHTA and CDR2 is FQGNSA. CDR3 nucleotides: TGTGCCAGCAGCTTAGCGTCAGGGTCCTATAATTCACCCCTCCACTTT. Translation gives CASSLASGSYNSPLHF.

This clone was seen more than once but under ten times. The chain is built from TRBV28 and TRBJ1-1; 10 positions agree with TRBD1. Germline V gene lookup returns CDR1 MDHEN and CDR2 SYDVKM. This CDR3 spans 15 amino acids. The J segment lost 6 bases and the V segment lost 5 bases, leaving 9 bases of the junction unmatched. DNA for the CDR3: TGTGCCAGCAGTGCGACCGGGACAGGGGTGGCTGAAGCTTTCTTT. This encodes CASSATGTGVAEAFF.

V usage is TRBV6-6 and J usage is TRBJ1-2, with D unresolved. The CDR3 is 16 amino acids. V lost 0 bases and J lost 6, with 17 bases in between. The germline V gene encodes CDR1 MNHNY and CDR2 SVGAGI (reference sequence). The CDR3 region is CASSYSRFSGDDGYTF. The CDR3 DNA reads as TGTGCCAGCAGTTACTCTCGGTTCAGCGGCGATGATGGCTACACCTTC.

This chain joins TRBV28 and TRBJ1-1; TRBD1 agrees at 7 bases. Germline values: CDR1 MDHEN, CDR2 SYDVKM. This CDR3 is built from 13 residues. V dropped 10 bases and J dropped 5; count of bases not matched to a gene: 10. The CDR3: CATTRGLSTEAFF. As DNA, the CDR3 is TGTGCCACAACAAGGGGGCTTAGTACTGAAGCTTTCTTT. The full variable domain, with the rest looked up from reference TRBV28 and TRBJ1-1, is DVKVTQSSRYLVKRTGEKVFLECVQDMDHENMFWYRQDPGLGLRLIYFSYDVKMKEKGDIPEGYSVSREKKERFSLILESASTNQTSMYLCATTRGLSTEAFFGQGTRLTVV.

Judged by abundance, this clone is medium-sized. The chain combines TRBV6-2 or TRBV6-3 with TRBJ2-6; TRBD2 is a possible D gene (5 bases). Trimming stripped 2 bases from V and 0 bases from J, with 5 bases between. This CDR3 region has 15 residues. The germline V gene encodes CDR1 MNHEY and CDR2 SVGEGT. The CDR3, as DNA: TGTGCCAGCAGTTACAGCGGCTCTGGGGCCAACGTCCTGACTTTC. Protein sequence: CASSYSGSGANVLTF.

The chain joins TRBV21-1 to TRBJ2-1; the table's D call, TRBD2, has no DNA check behind it. TRBV21-1 is a pseudogene segment. The CDR3 has 13 amino acids. This chain's CDR3 is CASKRVNLNEQFF. CDR3 nucleotides: TGTGCCAGCAAGAGGGTAAATCTCAATGAGCAGTTCTTC.

This rearrangement joins TRBV5-5 to TRBJ2-7; 9 nucleotides agree with TRBD2. The CDR3 length is 16 residues. Germline CDR1 reads SGHKS; CDR2 reads YYEKEE (reference sequence). Trimming cost V 0 bases and J 3 bases; bases outside gene matches: 7. The CDR3 coding sequence is TGTGCCAGCAGCTTGGTAGGTAGCGGGGGCTTCTACGAGCAGTACTTC. Protein sequence: CASSLVGSGGFYEQYF.